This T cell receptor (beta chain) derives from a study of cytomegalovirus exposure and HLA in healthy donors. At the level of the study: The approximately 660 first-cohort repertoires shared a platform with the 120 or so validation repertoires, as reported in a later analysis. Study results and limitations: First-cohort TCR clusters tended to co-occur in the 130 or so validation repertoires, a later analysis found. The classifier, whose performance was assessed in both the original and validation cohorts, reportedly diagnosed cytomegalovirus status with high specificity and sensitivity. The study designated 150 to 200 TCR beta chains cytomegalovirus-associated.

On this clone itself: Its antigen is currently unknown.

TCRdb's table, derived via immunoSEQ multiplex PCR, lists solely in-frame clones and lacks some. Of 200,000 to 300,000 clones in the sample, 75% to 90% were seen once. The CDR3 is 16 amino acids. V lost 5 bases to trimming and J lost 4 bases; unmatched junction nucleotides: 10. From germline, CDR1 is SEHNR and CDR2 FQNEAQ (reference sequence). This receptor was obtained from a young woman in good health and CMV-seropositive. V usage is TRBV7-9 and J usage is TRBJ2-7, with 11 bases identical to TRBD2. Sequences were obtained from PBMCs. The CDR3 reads CASSLSPLAGGYEQYF. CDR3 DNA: TGTGCCAGCAGCCTCTCCCCTTTAGCGGGAGGGTACGAGCAGTACTTC.